The present T cell receptor beta chain was sequenced within a study of blood T cells in healthy people across ages. The authors ran a second PCR of 7 to 11 cycles using a sample-barcoded 5' primer and a J-beta primer mix. Unique molecular identifiers of 12 random nucleotides labeled each cDNA. MiXCR, run by TCRdb on the 5' RACE reads, gives a single entry per CDR3 protein. Among about 570,000 distinct CDR3 sequences, roughly 28% were seen once, and the ten largest hold under 20%. Study-level findings and limits: More naive CD4+ cells and higher diversity were found in long-lived than in aged donors.

Per germline, CDR1 LNHDA and CDR2 SQIVND (reference sequence). V shed 4 bases, J shed 4 bases, and the junction held 5 bases outside the gene matches. CDR3 length: 15 amino acids. A remark on this clonotype: Its specificity is unknown.

This chain uses TRBV19 with TRBJ2-7, with TRBD1 identical over 12 bases. Sequencing input: blood. This clonotype originated in an older woman in good health. The CDR3: CASSRPGQGAYEQYF. CDR3 DNA sequence: TGTGCCAGTAGTAGACCGGGACAGGGGGCATACGAGCAGTACTTC.